This T cell receptor (beta chain) comes out of a study of T cells in localized non-small cell lung cancer. TCRdb's table, derived via immunoSEQ multiplex PCR, lists solely in-frame clones and lacks some. The sample records 2,000 to 2,500 clones, less than 45% being singletons. Details on this clone: Antigen specificity is unknown.

Study outcomes and limitations: Appearances in adjacent lung were noted for a median about 60 of the top 100 tumor clones. Heterogeneity within the tumor remains possible, as just one region underwent sequencing.

The V end lost 2 bases, the J end lost 4 bases, and 11 bases lay between the germline ends. Germline V gene lookup returns CDR1 MDHEN and CDR2 SYDVKM. The CDR3 length is 14 residues. The rearrangement joins TRBV28 to TRBJ1-2; D not resolved. Sequencing used normal lung tissue next to the tumor, obtained before any cancer treatment. The clonotype originates from a male donor aged 60 or over with stage I lung adenocarcinoma. The CDR3 spells CASSLIGRAYGYTF. The CDR3 nucleotides are TGTGCCAGCAGTTTAATAGGAAGGGCCTATGGCTACACCTTC.